One and the same sample provided the 9 T cell receptor beta chains below, sequenced in a study of blood T cell repertoires in COVID-19. Data came from immunoSEQ multiplex PCR; TCRdb stores just in-frame clones and leaves some out. Of approximately 150,000 clones listed, about 81% are singletons. Sequences were obtained from peripheral blood. These receptors originate from a human donor in a cohort sampled during active COVID-19.

The sample holds a few counts of this clone. The chain is built from TRBV29-1 and TRBJ1-6, with TRBD1 as a possible D gene (5 bases). CDR1 and CDR2 from the germline V gene are SQVTM and ANQGSEA. Trimming pared 6 bases from V and 6 bases from J, leaving 12 bases between. This CDR3 contains 13 residues. In DNA form, the CDR3 reads TGCAGCGTCGCGGACACCTTTAATTCACCCCTCCACTTT. Its translation: CSVADTFNSPLHF.

The rearrangement links TRBV12-3 or TRBV12-4 to TRBJ1-1, with 8 bases fitting TRBD1. CDR3 size: 12 residues. V was clipped by 6 bases and J by 7 bases; unmatched bases: 4. CDR3 region: CASSHRGGEAFF. The CDR3 bases are TGTGCCAGCAGCCACAGGGGGGGTGAAGCTTTCTTT.

The chain recombines TRBV5-6 with TRBJ1-1, with TRBD1 as a possible D gene (5 bases). CDR3 length: 13 amino acids. Trimming stripped 3 bases from V and 3 bases from J, with 9 bases between. Looked up from germline, CDR1 is SGHDT and CDR2 is YYEEEE. Here the CDR3 DNA reads TGTGCCAGCAGCTCGACAGTTGACACTGAAGCTTTCTTT. Amino acid sequence: CASSSTVDTEAFF.

The chain joins TRBV19 to TRBJ1-1; TRBD1 aligns across 8 bases. The CDR3 consists of 14 residues. CDR1 LNHDA and CDR2 SQIVND come from the germline V gene (reference sequence). The junction had 7 bases not matched to a gene; V was cut back by 5 bases and J by 5 bases. The CDR3 nucleotides read TGTGCCAGTAGTGGTCACAGGGGGAAGACTGAAGCTTTCTTT. Translated: CASSGHRGKTEAFF.

The chain couples TRBV7-8 to TRBJ2-7, with 9 nucleotides matching TRBD2. The CDR3 runs to 15 residues. After removal of 4 bases from V and 0 bases from J, the junction contained 4 bases not matched to a gene. Per the germline V gene, CDR1 is SGHVS and CDR2 is FQNEAQ. As DNA, the CDR3 is TGTGCCAGCAGCTATCTAGCGGGGCCCTCCTACGAGCAGTACTTC. Protein sequence: CASSYLAGPSYEQYF.

V usage is TRBV28 and J usage is TRBJ1-1; the match to TRBD1 covers 9 bases. CDR1 is MDHEN, CDR2 SYDVKM, per germline. CDR3 length: 14 residues. With 6 bases clipped from V and 8 bases from J, the junction kept 10 bases outside the gene matches. The CDR3 DNA reads TGTGCCAGCAGAACCAGACAGGGGGAGAAAGAAGCTTTCTTT. Its translation is CASRTRQGEKEAFF.

The rearrangement joins TRBV15 to TRBJ1-5; no firm D call. This CDR3 region has 13 residues. Germline V gene sequence: CDR1 LNHNV, CDR2 YYDKDF (reference sequence). Trimming took off 0 bases at V and 9 bases at J, with 9 bases between the two ends. In nucleotides, the CDR3 is TGTGCCACCAGCAGAGAATTCGGGTTGCCCCAGCATTTT. Its translation: CATSREFGLPQHF.

The chain joins TRBV7-2 to TRBJ2-1, with TRBD2 matching 13 bases. The CDR3 loop spans 15 amino acids. Germline values: CDR1 SGHTA, CDR2 FQGNSA. The trim removed 5 bases at V and 6 bases at J, leaving 4 bases unmatched. CDR3 nucleotide sequence: TGTGCCAGCAGCCTGGGACTAGCGGGGCCCAATGAGCAGTTCTTC. Amino acids: CASSLGLAGPNEQFF.

V usage is TRBV5-1 and J usage is TRBJ2-2; the D gene is possibly TRBD1 (8 bases). Looked up from germline, CDR1 is SGHRS and CDR2 is YFSETQ. This CDR3 region has 13 residues. V was cut by 4 bases and J by 6 bases, with 10 bases left in between. CDR3 loop: CASSTGGAGELFF. The CDR3 DNA reads as TGCGCCAGCAGCACAGGGGGGGCCGGGGAGCTGTTTTTT.